Given below is one T cell receptor beta chain in context. Its antigen is not known. This sample was included in a study of T cell responses to AZD1222 COVID-19 vaccine. Overall study findings and caveats: Possibly, clonal diversity was underestimated; donors were largely white British and included more females. Across the whole spike, CD4 TCRs peaked at regions 160-218 and 743-854.

The CDR3 totals 16 residues. Trimming stripped 1 base from V and 8 bases from J, with 20 bases between. Germline V gives CDR1 LNHNV, CDR2 YYDKDF (reference sequence). Clones were read by immunoSEQ multiplex PCR, and TCRdb kept only the in-frame ones, dropping some. The table gives about 140,000 clones; the top ten clones make up 2% to 2.5% of it. This receptor was obtained from an adult in good health. The sequencing sample was made of peripheral blood. The J gene is TRBJ1-2, the V gene TRBV15; tentatively, D is TRBD1 (5 bases). The CDR3 DNA sequence: TGTGCCACCAGCAGAGCCGCAGCCGGGACCTCGGGAGGCTACACCTTC. Amino acid sequence: CATSRAAAGTSGGYTF.